These 27 T cell receptor beta chains share one sample of origin, sequenced in a study of CD8 T cells in Susac syndrome. Reverse transcription of about 0.45 to 1 ug RNA used random hexamers. TCRdb called the immunoSEQ multiplex PCR reads again in MiXCR, with one record for every CDR3 protein. The sample records some 300,000 distinct CDR3 sequences, about 82% being singletons. Sequenced: CD8+ T cells from PBMCs. These receptors originate from a human donor with multiple sclerosis.

The CDR3 reads CASSLVRLDPYGYTF. CDR3 DNA sequence: TGTGCCAGCAGCTTAGTACGGCTGGACCCCTATGGCTACACCTTC. The chain carries TRBV7-8 and TRBJ1-2; D call uncertain. The CDR3 is made up of 15 amino acids. V shed 1 base and J shed 4 bases, with 13 bases lying between them. The germline V gene has CDR1 SGHVS and CDR2 FQNEAQ.

The rearrangement links TRBV9 to TRBJ2-1; weak D call: TRBD2 (5 bases). Deletions cut 3 bases from V and 1 base from J, with 17 bases between. The CDR3 spans 17 residues. Germline lookup yields CDR1 SGDLS and CDR2 YYNGEE. As DNA, the CDR3 is TGTGCCAGCAGCGGCAAGCCGGACTCGGAATCCTACAATGAGCAGTTCTTC. This translates into CASSGKPDSESYNEQFF.

V usage is TRBV7-2 and J usage is TRBJ2-1, with a possible D match to TRBD2 (5 bases). The germline V and J ends were trimmed by 6 bases and 0 bases, with 18 bases remaining between them. The length of the CDR3 is 17 residues. Per germline, CDR1 SGHTA and CDR2 FQGNSA. The CDR3: CASRSLLDTSSYNEQFF. As DNA, the CDR3 is TGTGCCAGCAGGTCCCTCCTTGACACTAGCTCCTACAATGAGCAGTTCTTC. The whole variable domain, remainder taken from reference TRBV7-2 and TRBJ2-1, is GAGVSQSPSNKVTEKGKDVELRCDPISGHTALYWYRQSLGQGLEFLIYFQGNSAPDKSGLPSDRFSAERTGGSVSTLTIQRTQQEDSAVYLCASRSLLDTSSYNEQFFGPGTRLTVL.

The V and J genes are TRBV27 and TRBJ2-1, with D tentatively TRBD2 (5 bases). The CDR3 consists of 15 residues. The germline V and J ends were trimmed by 3 bases and 0 bases, with 9 bases remaining between them. CDR1 is MNHEY, CDR2 SMNVEV, per germline (reference sequence). CDR3 coding DNA: TGTGCCAGCAGTTTCGGGGTCAGCTCCTACAATGAGCAGTTCTTC. It encodes CASSFGVSSYNEQFF.

The chain employs TRBV6-5 and TRBJ1-2, with no clear D. V was cut by 6 bases and J by 3 bases, with 11 bases left in between. Germline loops: CDR1 MNHEY, CDR2 SVGAGI. The CDR3 runs 13 residues. CDR3 sequence: CASRTAWDYGYTF. The CDR3 DNA sequence: TGTGCCAGCAGGACTGCGTGGGACTATGGCTACACCTTC.

The chain joins TRBV11-2 to TRBJ1-2; weak D call: TRBD1 (5 bases). CDR3 length: 16 residues. CDR1 and CDR2 (germline): SGHAT, FQNNGV. Trimming took 4 bases from V and 7 from J, leaving 22 bases between them. The DNA of the CDR3 is TGTGCCAGCAGCTCCTATAAAGGGGCCAATCTTGGTGGCTACACCTTC. This gives the protein CASSSYKGANLGGYTF. Complete variable domain (other parts from reference TRBV11-2 and TRBJ1-2): EAGVAQSPRYKIIEKRQSVAFWCNPISGHATLYWYQQILGQGPKLLIQFQNNGVVDDSQLPKDRFSAERLKGVDSTLKIQPAKLEDSAVYLCASSSYKGANLGGYTFGSGTRLTVV.

This chain connects TRBV2 to TRBJ2-7; 8 bases are a match to TRBD1. Germline lookup yields CDR1 SNHLY and CDR2 FYNNEI. With 8 bases clipped from V and 0 bases from J, the junction kept 3 bases outside the gene matches. This CDR3 has 13 amino acids. The CDR3 spells CASLDRVSYEQYF. The DNA for the CDR3 is TGTGCCAGCTTGGACAGGGTCTCCTACGAGCAGTACTTC.

The chain carries TRBV30 and TRBJ1-1; TRBD1 might be the D (5 bases). CDR1 and CDR2 from the germline V gene are GTSNPN and SVGIG (reference sequence). Trimming took 5 bases from V and 8 from J, leaving 9 bases between them. CDR3 length: 10 residues. Here the CDR3 DNA reads TGTGCCTGGGGCGAGGGGGAAGCTTTCTTT. Translating gives CAWGEGEAFF.

CDR3 DNA sequence: TGTGCCAGCAGTTCCTCGGGACTTCTACCATACAATGAGCAGTTCTTC. Its translation is CASSSSGLLPYNEQFF. The genes are TRBV12-3 or TRBV12-4 and TRBJ2-1; perhaps TRBD2 as D (6 bases). The CDR3 is 16 residues long. Trimming removed 4 bases from V and 4 bases from J, with 17 bases in between.

The chain has TRBV7-6 and TRBJ1-1; TRBD1 matches at 7 bases. The CDR3 has 13 amino acids. Trimming removed 7 bases from V and 3 bases from J; junction bases left unmatched: 5. Looked up from germline, CDR1 is SGHVS and CDR2 is FNYEAQ. The CDR3 DNA reads TGTGCCAGCAAGGGGGCGATGGACACTGAAGCTTTCTTT. Its protein is CASKGAMDTEAFF.

The rearrangement joins TRBV28 to TRBJ2-5; tentatively, D is TRBD1 (6 bases). V shed 5 bases and J shed 0 bases, with 7 bases lying between them. This CDR3 spans 13 amino acids. Germline-derived CDR1 and CDR2 are MDHEN and SYDVKM. For the CDR3, the DNA is TGTGCCAGCAGTGACAGGAACCAAGAGACCCAGTACTTC. Amino acids: CASSDRNQETQYF.

The V gene is TRBV20-1, the J gene TRBJ1-5, with D uncertain. CDR3 length: 13 amino acids. Germline CDR1 and CDR2: DFQATT and SNEGSKA (reference sequence). The V and J ends lost 3 bases and 1 base respectively, with 7 bases between them. CDR3 loop: CSASYVSNQPQHF. DNA for the CDR3: TGCAGTGCTAGTTATGTAAGCAATCAGCCCCAGCATTTT.

The V gene is TRBV24-1, the J gene TRBJ2-1; D remains ambiguous. CDR1 KGHDR and CDR2 SFDVKD come from the germline V gene. With 1 base removed from V and 10 bases from J, the gap between germline ends came to 4 bases. The CDR3 is made up of 11 amino acids. The CDR3 nucleotides are TGTGCCACCAGTGATTTAGGGGAGCAGTTCTTC. This codes for CATSDLGEQFF.

The V call is TRBV5-6, the J call TRBJ2-1, with a tentative D call TRBD1 (6 bases). In germline, CDR1 is SGHDT, CDR2 YYEEEE. With 4 bases removed from V and 4 bases from J, the gap between germline ends came to 9 bases. The CDR3 spans 13 residues. The CDR3 loop reads CASSVQGYNEQFF. Written as DNA, the CDR3 is TGTGCCAGCAGCGTACAGGGATACAATGAGCAGTTCTTC.

The chain joins TRBV13 to TRBJ2-1; TRBD2 matches 7 bases. Per germline, CDR1 PRHDT and CDR2 FYEKMQ (reference sequence). The CDR3 covers 15 residues. Trimming took 6 bases from V and 0 from J; bases not matched to a gene: 5. In DNA, the CDR3 is TGTGCCAGCAGTCAGCGGGACGACTCCTACAATGAGCAGTTCTTC. This gives the protein CASSQRDDSYNEQFF.

V usage is TRBV27 and J usage is TRBJ2-3; D may be TRBD2 (5 bases). V was clipped by 8 bases and J by 0 bases, with 15 bases between them. The CDR3 sequence is 15 residues long. The germline CDR1 and CDR2 sequences are MNHEY and SMNVEV (reference sequence). The CDR3 DNA sequence: TGTGCCAGCTGGCGGACGGAGGCTAGCACAGATACGCAGTATTTT. Translation: CASWRTEASTDTQYF.

V gene TRBV6-2 or TRBV6-3 combines with J gene TRBJ2-1; 7 nucleotides agree with TRBD2. Unmatched junction bases numbered 5, after V lost 0 bases and J lost 9 bases. This CDR3 is built from 14 residues. Germline lookup yields CDR1 MNHEY and CDR2 SVGEGT. This chain's CDR3 is CASSYSSPGGEQFF. The CDR3 nucleotides are TGTGCCAGCAGTTACTCGAGCCCGGGGGGTGAGCAGTTCTTC.

The chain couples TRBV19 to TRBJ2-7; possibly TRBD2 for D (6 bases). CDR3 length: 14 residues. The germline gives CDR1 LNHDA, CDR2 SQIVND (reference sequence). Trimming shortened V by 5 bases and J by 0 bases, and 11 bases separated the two germline ends. The CDR3 region has the DNA TGTGCCAGTAGTGGGGCGGGAAGCTCCTACGAGCAGTACTTC. Translating it yields CASSGAGSSYEQYF.

J is TRBJ1-1 and V is TRBV27; 10 positions match TRBD1. Germline trimming cut 8 bases from V and 6 bases from J; bases unmatched to any gene: 9. The CDR3 totals 14 residues. CDR1 MNHEY and CDR2 SMNVEV come from the germline V gene (reference sequence). Written as DNA, the CDR3 is TGTGCCAGCTTCGAAGGCGGGACAGGGGCTGAAGCTTTCTTT. It is translated as CASFEGGTGAEAFF.

This chain connects TRBV12-3 or TRBV12-4 to TRBJ2-3; either TRBD1 or TRBD2 may fit D (7 bases each). The CDR3 extends over 15 amino acids. Trimming took off 1 base at V and 4 bases at J, with 12 bases between the two ends. CDR3 sequence: CASSLDRGGSDTQYF. The CDR3 nucleotides read TGTGCCAGCAGTTTAGACAGGGGAGGGTCAGATACGCAGTATTTT.

The chain links TRBV27 to TRBJ1-4, with 7 bases fitting TRBD1. The CDR3 has 15 residues. CDR1 and CDR2 (germline): MNHEY, SMNVEV (reference sequence). V gave up 5 bases and J gave up 4 bases; unmatched junction bases: 7. The CDR3 reads CASSPGTVLNEKLFF. In DNA form, the CDR3 reads TGTGCCAGCAGTCCCGGGACAGTTCTTAATGAAAAACTGTTTTTT.

The V gene is TRBV14, the J gene TRBJ1-2; the match to TRBD1 covers 8 bases. V trimming: 1 base; J trimming: 6 bases; junction bases outside the gene matches: 10. CDR3 length equals 16 residues. Germline CDR1 is SGHDN and CDR2 is FVKESK. The CDR3 DNA reads TGTGCCAGCAGCCAAGTCAGGGGGCTCTCCCACGATGGCTACACCTTC. Protein product: CASSQVRGLSHDGYTF.

J is TRBJ2-3 and V is TRBV29-1; D gene uncertain. V gave up 4 bases and J gave up 5 bases, with 13 bases separating them. Germline lookup yields CDR1 SQVTM and CDR2 ANQGSEA. This CDR3 has 13 residues. As DNA, the CDR3 is TGCAGCGTTGCCCCAGGTTCAGGAGATACGCAGTATTTT. Protein sequence: CSVAPGSGDTQYF.

The rearrangement uses TRBV28 and TRBJ1-5; TRBD1 is a possible D gene (5 bases). Trimming shortened V by 5 bases and J by 0 bases, and 17 bases separated the two germline ends. Germline assignment: CDR1 MDHEN and CDR2 SYDVKM. This CDR3 has 17 residues. The CDR3 region is CASSTLLGLLSNQPQHF. The CDR3 DNA sequence: TGTGCCAGCAGTACGTTATTGGGGCTTCTTAGCAATCAGCCCCAGCATTTT.

This sequence joins TRBV5-1 and TRBJ2-7, with D possibly matching TRBD2 (6 bases). Trimming removed 4 bases at V and 7 bases at J, with 21 bases between. Per the germline V gene, CDR1 is SGHRS and CDR2 is YFSETQ. The CDR3 is 15 amino acids. The CDR3 protein is CASSLRGSGAGEQYF. The CDR3 DNA reads TGCGCCAGCAGCCTCCGGGGATCCGGGGCGGGAGAGCAGTACTTC.

The rearrangement uses TRBV15 and TRBJ2-3, with 14 bases fitting TRBD2. CDR1 and CDR2 (germline): LNHNV, YYDKDF (reference sequence). The J segment lost 0 bases and the V segment lost 8 bases, leaving 7 bases of the junction unmatched. The CDR3 consists of 17 residues. The CDR3 DNA reads TGTGCCACCTGCACCGGGACTAGCGGGGGTAGCACAGATACGCAGTATTTT. This translates into CATCTGTSGGSTDTQYF. Full variable domain (missing parts from reference TRBV15 and TRBJ2-3): DAMVIQNPRYQVTQFGKPVTLSCSQTLNHNVMYWYQQKSSQAPKLLFHYYDKDFNNEADTPDNFQSRRPNTSFCFLDIRSPGLGDTAMYLCATCTGTSGGSTDTQYFGPGTRLTVL.

In this sample, this clonotype turned up once. The genes are TRBV29-1 and TRBJ1-1; no clear D. This CDR3 has 11 residues. Trimming removed 2 bases from V and 3 bases from J, with 4 bases in between. Germline loops: CDR1 SQVTM, CDR2 ANQGSEA. The CDR3 is CSVESHTEAFF. The CDR3 DNA is TGCAGCGTTGAATCTCACACTGAAGCTTTCTTT.